Below, 19 T cell receptor beta chains from the same sample are listed, as sequenced in a study of cytomegalovirus exposure and HLA in healthy donors. Amplification used 60 Vbeta primers and 13 Jbeta primers. Clones were read by immunoSEQ multiplex PCR, and TCRdb kept only the in-frame ones, dropping some. The data show 65,000 to 100,000 clones, about 75% seen once. Sequenced input: PBMCs. The receptors stem from a female donor in good health and CMV-seronegative.

V and J are TRBV28 and TRBJ1-5, with D perhaps matching TRBD1 (6 bases). CDR1 MDHEN and CDR2 SYDVKM come from the germline V gene. The V end lost 5 bases, the J end lost 5 bases, and 22 bases lay between the germline ends. The CDR3 extends over 17 amino acids. CDR3 protein: CASSAHTGLGYDQPQHF. The CDR3 DNA reads as TGTGCCAGCAGTGCACACACAGGGCTCGGGTACGATCAGCCCCAGCATTTT.

J is TRBJ1-1 and V is TRBV5-1; D perhaps matches TRBD1 (6 bases). The CDR3 extends over 16 amino acids. V was clipped by 2 bases and J by 0 bases, with 14 bases between them. The germline CDR1 and CDR2 sequences are SGHRS and YFSETQ. The CDR3 DNA reads TGCGCCAGCAGCTTAGGGGCCCAGGGGTTGAACACTGAAGCTTTCTTT. Protein product: CASSLGAQGLNTEAFF.

The J gene is TRBJ2-2, the V gene TRBV6-4, with a possible D match to TRBD2 (5 bases). V dropped 2 bases and J dropped 5 bases, with 15 bases sitting between them. The CDR3 has 16 residues. Germline loops: CDR1 MRHNA, CDR2 SNTAGT. The CDR3 loop is CASSDEGLGLTGELFF. The CDR3 nucleotides read TGTGCCAGCAGTGACGAGGGTTTGGGCCTGACCGGGGAGCTGTTTTTT.

This chain joins TRBV5-4 and TRBJ1-3, with a tentative D call TRBD1 (6 bases). CDR3 length equals 14 residues. Germline V lookup: CDR1 SGHNT, CDR2 YYREEE (reference sequence). V was trimmed by 4 bases and J by 3 bases, leaving 11 bases between them. The CDR3 DNA reads as TGTGCCAGCAGCGTACAGGGCGGTGGAAACACCATATATTTT. Translation gives CASSVQGGGNTIYF. Drawing the rest from reference TRBV5-4 and TRBJ1-3, the complete variable domain is ETGVTQSPTHLIKTRGQQVTLRCSSQSGHNTVSWYQQALGQGPQFIFQYYREEENGRGNFPPRFSGLQFPNYSSELNVNALELDDSALYLCASSVQGGGNTIYFGEGSWLTVV.

This clone appeared a single time. The V gene is TRBV11-2, the J gene TRBJ1-6; D is unresolved. Trimming took off 0 bases at V and 8 bases at J, with 5 bases between the two ends. The CDR3 length is 13 residues. Germline V CDR1 and CDR2: SGHAT, FQNNGV. The CDR3 bases are TGTGCCAGCAGCTTAGAGCGGTATTCACCCCTCCACTTT. Translated: CASSLERYSPLHF.

This chain connects TRBV28 to TRBJ1-5, with 8 bases identical to TRBD1. The CDR3 consists of 18 residues. Germline V CDR1 and CDR2: MDHEN, SYDVKM. V shed 5 bases and J 0 bases; nucleotides not matched to a gene: 12. Here the CDR3 reads CASSLDRVVEYSNQPQHF. The CDR3 DNA reads as TGTGCCAGCAGTCTGGACAGGGTGGTGGAATATAGCAATCAGCCCCAGCATTTT. The full variable domain, with the rest looked up from reference TRBV28 and TRBJ1-5, is DVKVTQSSRYLVKRTGEKVFLECVQDMDHENMFWYRQDPGLGLRLIYFSYDVKMKEKGDIPEGYSVSREKKERFSLILESASTNQTSMYLCASSLDRVVEYSNQPQHFGDGTRLSIL.

This chain uses TRBV9 with TRBJ1-2, with 7 bases identical to TRBD1. Trimming took 0 bases from V and 1 from J; bases not matched to a gene: 3. Germline values: CDR1 SGDLS, CDR2 YYNGEE. This CDR3 is built from 15 residues. DNA for the CDR3: TGTGCCAGCAGCGTAGGACAGGGAAGTAACTATGGCTACACCTTC. It specifies CASSVGQGSNYGYTF.

The genes are TRBV4-2 and TRBJ2-5; 8 bases are shared with TRBD1. The germline gives CDR1 LGHNA, CDR2 YNFKEQ. This CDR3 spans 14 amino acids. With 2 bases clipped from V and 2 bases from J, the junction kept 1 base outside the gene matches. CDR3 in DNA: TGTGCCAGCAGCCAAAGACAGGGGCAAGAGACCCAGTACTTC. This translates into CASSQRQGQETQYF.

V usage is TRBV5-1 and J usage is TRBJ2-7, with 7 bases identical to TRBD1. V was pared by 0 bases and J by 2 bases, with 2 bases of the junction left unmatched. CDR3 length: 14 amino acids. CDR1 SGHRS and CDR2 YFSETQ come from the germline V gene. CDR3 region: CASSLEQGPYEQYF. For the CDR3, the DNA is TGCGCCAGCAGCTTGGAACAGGGGCCCTACGAGCAGTACTTC.

This clone was found once. The J gene is TRBJ2-5, the V gene TRBV19; 7 bases line up with TRBD1. Trimming took 0 bases from V and 6 from J; bases not matched to a gene: 4. The CDR3 contains 14 residues. The germline V gene has CDR1 LNHDA and CDR2 SQIVND (reference sequence). The CDR3 nucleotides read TGTGCCAGTAGTATAGATGCCAGGGGGAAGACCCAGTACTTC. Its translation is CASSIDARGKTQYF.

V gene TRBV9 combines with J gene TRBJ2-1; 12 nucleotides match TRBD2. V lost 4 bases, J lost 4 bases, and 6 bases stayed unmatched. The CDR3 covers 16 residues. The germline V gene has CDR1 SGDLS and CDR2 YYNGEE. CDR3 coding DNA: TGTGCCAGCAGCTCAGGGGGACTAGCGGGTTACAATGAGCAGTTCTTC. Residues: CASSSGGLAGYNEQFF.

The chain is built from TRBV5-4 and TRBJ2-3; the D is unclear. Germline lookup yields CDR1 SGHNT and CDR2 YYREEE (reference sequence). The CDR3 has 16 residues. The V gene lost 0 bases and the J gene lost 0 bases, with 11 bases spanning the gap. CDR3: CASSLAAQVSTDTQYF. The CDR3 nucleotides read TGTGCCAGCAGCTTGGCCGCTCAGGTTAGCACAGATACGCAGTATTTT.

The V and J genes are TRBV5-8 and TRBJ1-6; D gene unclear. The CDR3 spans 18 residues. V was cut by 5 bases and J by 10 bases, with 28 bases left in between. In germline, CDR1 is SGHTS, CDR2 YDEGEE. The CDR3 bases are TGTGCCAGCAGACACCTTCTCCACAGCGGAGGATGGGAGTCACCCCTCCACTTT. Translated, it gives CASRHLLHSGGWESPLHF.

This clone was recorded once. V is TRBV4-1 and J is TRBJ2-7; TRBD2 agrees at 8 bases. CDR1 MGHRA and CDR2 YSYEKL come from the germline V gene. Unmatched junction bases numbered 12, after V lost 5 bases and J lost 9 bases. This CDR3 region has 14 residues. The DNA for the CDR3 is TGCGCCAGCAGCACCGAGAGCGGGAGAAAGGGGCAGTACTTC. This gives the protein CASSTESGRKGQYF.

This clone was recorded only once. This chain uses TRBV2 with TRBJ2-5; TRBD1 agrees at 8 bases. This CDR3 has 18 amino acids. Germline V gene data show CDR1 as SNHLY and CDR2 as FYNNEI. V trimming: 6 bases; J trimming: 2 bases; junction bases outside the gene matches: 17. Here the CDR3 reads CASRDGQGIRRGQETQYF. DNA for the CDR3: TGTGCCAGCAGGGATGGACAGGGCATACGGAGGGGGCAAGAGACCCAGTACTTC.

This rearrangement joins TRBV5-1 to TRBJ2-2; a possible D gene is TRBD2 (5 bases). From germline, CDR1 is SGHRS and CDR2 YFSETQ. The CDR3 length is 17 residues. V was pared by 0 bases and J by 3 bases, with 15 bases between. In DNA form, the CDR3 reads TGCGCCAGCAGCTTGGTTAACACGGGGAAGGACACCGGGGAGCTGTTTTTT. It is translated as CASSLVNTGKDTGELFF. Full variable domain (rest looked up from reference TRBV5-1 and TRBJ2-2): KAGVTQTPRYLIKTRGQQVTLSCSPISGHRSVSWYQQTPGQGLQFLFEYFSETQRNKGNFPGRFSGRQFSNSRSEMNVSTLELGDSALYLCASSLVNTGKDTGELFFGEGSRLTVL.

The V and J genes are TRBV11-3 and TRBJ1-5, with D hard to call. This CDR3 has 15 amino acids. V was clipped by 1 base and J by 7 bases, with 14 bases between them. Germline V gene data show CDR1 as SGHNT and CDR2 as YENEEA. The CDR3 DNA follows: TGTGCCAGCAGCTTAGTAACCCTCAGGAGGCAGCCCCAGCATTTT. As protein: CASSLVTLRRQPQHF. The full variable domain, rest sourced from reference TRBV11-3 and TRBJ1-5, is EAGVVQSPRYKIIEKKQPVAFWCNPISGHNTLYWYLQNLGQGPELLIRYENEEAVDDSQLPKDRFSAERLKGVDSTLKIQPAELGDSAVYLCASSLVTLRRQPQHFGDGTRLSIL.

V gene TRBV6-1 combines with J gene TRBJ2-1; no clear D. CDR3 length equals 13 residues. From germline, CDR1 is MNHNS and CDR2 SASEGT. The V end lost 2 bases, the J end lost 6 bases, and 8 bases lay between the germline ends. This CDR3 reads CASSELLANEQFF. The CDR3 bases are TGTGCCAGCAGTGAATTGTTAGCCAATGAGCAGTTCTTC.

The rearrangement links TRBV7-3 to TRBJ2-3, with 7 bases lining up with TRBD2. Unmatched junction bases numbered 0, after V lost 5 bases and J lost 1 base. Germline V gene data show CDR1 as SGHTA and CDR2 as FQGTGA. The CDR3 covers 13 residues. The CDR3: CASSGGGTDTQYF. The DNA of the CDR3 is TGTGCCAGCAGCGGGGGGGGCACAGATACGCAGTATTTT.